This TCR beta chain emerged from a study of cytomegalovirus exposure and HLA in healthy donors (dated by TCRdb to between 2016 and 2019). Study-wide context: According to an earlier analysis of several hundred of the donors, about 179 million T cells yielded 90 million to 130 million unique TCR beta sequences and approximately 300 Gb of sequence data. An early release that covered some 640 HLA-typed donors contained about 290 gigabases of sequencing data and tens of millions of unique TCR sequences. Among the roughly 370 genotyped donors, under 90% belonged to the genetic ancestry cluster associated with self-reported Caucasian donors. The study was designed to test whether signatures of past pathogen exposure could be identified by cataloging public T cell receptors. The T cell repertoires of several hundred subjects were profiled by immunosequencing and related to cytomegalovirus serostatus. Besides the first cohort of around 700 subjects, a separate validation cohort made up of 120 or so different subjects was used. To predict cytomegalovirus infection status, the study brought together high-throughput TCR immunosequencing, statistical association of individual TCRs with disease status, and machine learning. A later analysis re-examined previously published TCR beta repertoires from over 500 donors and added high-resolution HLA genotyping to investigate patterns of TCR occurrence. The later analysis used no new phenotypic data to find candidate immune exposures, relying instead on TCR beta sequences and their occurrence across donors. An earlier analysis of more than 450 of the donors used high-throughput TCR beta sequencing to judge whether each TCR beta V gene segment behaved as functional or pseudogenic. Alongside the repertoire data, information on donor age, sex, ethnicity and CMV serostatus was compiled. In a later genetic analysis, genome-wide SNP genotypes for about 65% of the roughly 670 donors were used, and that subset was treated as a discovery cohort. All discovery cohort repertoires had been generated on a single sequencing platform. Class I and class II HLA loci were covered by the typing at four-digit resolution. Typing coverage differed by locus: A, B, C, DRB1 and DQB1 were typed in about 629-640 donors, DQA1 in roughly 500, DPA1 in around 610, and DPB1 in 400 to 490. A handful of DR-DQ haplotypes were handled as single units for association and clustering because linkage in the cohort was strong. Across some 400 genotyped donors of the cohort, an average of approximately 240,000 unique TCR beta nucleotide sequences per donor were sequenced, and roughly a sixth of those sequences were non-productive.

Overall study outcomes, separate from this receptor: A later analysis found that TCR association rates varied across HLA loci, with DRB1 alleles showing the most associated TCRs and HLA-C alleles the fewest. A cluster of highly shared sequence variants was judged likely to represent a technical artifact of the sequencing pipeline. The only immune exposure information available for the cohort was CMV serostatus. A further reported finding was that TCR beta sequences accurately predicted the HLA-A and HLA-B alleles for most subjects in the first cohort. Some 15 rarely observed V segments, including chromosome 9 orphons, were excluded from the earlier analysis of almost 600 of the donors because counts were too low. According to a later analysis, parvovirus B19, influenza, CMV and Epstein-Barr virus appeared linked to several top co-occurrence clusters. According to a later genetic analysis, donors in an Asian-associated ancestry cluster had fewer N-insertions in productive TCRs than the roughly 670-donor mean. In an earlier analysis of approximately 590 of the donors, most TCR beta V segments appeared in productive rearrangements about 87% or about 30% of the time, broadly matching IMGT annotations. In a later genetic analysis, a missense DCLRE1C variant was associated with V-gene and J-gene trimming of TCR beta chains, and the association was replicated in an independent cohort. According to the authors, the approach could potentially be generalized to other disease states and immunological phenotypes. In a later analysis, most CMV-associated TCR beta chains were found to appear HLA-restricted, with HLA associations seemingly driven largely by CMV exposure. Assigning TCR associations to individual alleles was difficult when HLA alleles, especially DR and DQ, strongly co-occurred. While some public TCRs were present in many individuals, most TCR sequences turned up only very rarely across donors. Roughly uniform sequencing depth across donors was assumed in presence/absence analyses, although this assumption may not hold. The 87-base-pair reads could not distinguish some IMGT-functional V segments, including TRBV6-2 and TRBV6-3, so those segments were excluded. In a later analysis, HLA-associated TCR beta chains showed more clonal expansion and lower generation probabilities than non-associated chains that were equally common. Cytomegalovirus status was reported to be diagnosed by the classifier with high specificity and sensitivity in both the original and validation cohorts. Linkage disequilibrium might explain the correlated functional status among segregating V segments, but an unknown experimental factor could not be excluded. This cohort had only TCR beta chains sequenced, and the lack of alpha or paired-chain data limited which features could be detected. A few of the identified cytomegalovirus-associated TCR beta chains were confirmed in vitro to be specific for cytomegalovirus antigens. In a later analysis, about 17,000 TCR beta sequences were associated with specific HLA alleles at a false discovery rate of 0.05. Because HLA typing was missing for some donors at each locus, association tests included only the typed subset. A total of fewer than 200 TCR beta chains were listed by the study as associated with cytomegalovirus.

V is shortened by 3 bases, J by 5 bases, and the region joining them spans 16 bases. For CDR1 and CDR2, the germline V gene lists MDHEN and SYDVKM. The CDR3, from cysteine to phenylalanine, totals 15 residues. Just CDR3 DNA is preserved here, 45 bases in frame from base 1. Library creation used the immunoSEQ multiplex PCR assay. For the multiplex PCR, a mixture combining 60 forward primers for TCR Vbeta segments and 13 reverse primers for TCR Jbeta segments was used. The CDR3 region of rearranged TCR beta genes was amplified from genomic DNA with a multiplex PCR assay. On the Illumina HiSeq System, the amplified TCR beta libraries were sequenced as 87-base-pair reads. The original pipeline was this. A later analysis tallied tens of millions of unique TCR beta chains across the roughly 610 repertoires, and approximately 11 million of those chains were shared by two or more donors. A nearest-neighbor algorithm error-corrected the raw reads and collapsed the reads into unique sequences, merging closely related sequences to remove PCR and sequencing errors. V, D and J gene segments were assigned by aligning CDR3 sequences to IMGT reference sequences. Each retained sequence needed at least a six-nucleotide match to both a V gene segment and a J gene segment. A rearrangement counted as productive if the CDR3 had no stop codons and remained in frame with V and J, and every other rearrangement counted as non-productive. Following IMGT convention, CDR3 was defined as the stretch from the second conserved V-encoded cysteine to the conserved J-encoded phenylalanine. The earlier analysis of roughly 590 of the donors excluded any sequence lacking an unambiguous match to a single V gene segment. In an earlier analysis of several hundred of the donors, V segments were called functional above 56.7% productive rearrangements and were called segregating when the between-donor standard deviation exceeded 5%. To diagnose cytomegalovirus status from the catalog of TCR beta chain sequences, a statistical classification framework was built. In a later analysis, V and J genes were assigned by comparing TCR nucleotide sequences against IMGT/GENE-DB human TR gene sequences. The TCRdist pipeline was used in a later analysis to assign CDR3 sequences and most-parsimonious VDJ recombination scenarios. A later analysis defined each TCR beta chain by its CDR3 amino acid sequence plus V-gene family, and excluded reads lacking a unique V-gene family. To address suspected cross-contamination and a sequencing artifact, a later analysis removed roughly 580 highly shared, low-generation-probability nucleotide sequences. A later analysis calculated a clonal expansion index for each public chain from normalized within-repertoire ranks of inferred template counts. A later analysis computed generation probabilities with a VDJ recombination model fitted to out-of-frame rearrangements, and checked the results against IGoR. A later analysis scored TCR-TCR, TCR-HLA and TCR-CMV co-occurrence with hypergeometric tests, applying a repertoire-size bias correction to TCR pairs. To estimate false discovery rates, a later analysis permuted the HLA or CMV assignments 20 times. In a later analysis, co-occurring TCRs were grouped using DBSCAN, with TCRdist sequence similarity added in when clustering inside HLA-allele-positive subsets. Repertoires with fewer than 30,000 or more than 120,000 public chains were left out of co-occurrence clustering, as were a handful of repertoires with anomalous nucleotide sharing. The immuneACCESS repertoire file appears here via TCRdb, limited to in-frame rearrangements. These files lack a portion of the clones; in checked studies, under half of the deficit traces to unresolved V genes, and the cause of the others is not known. The V and J calls and the clone size are those of that table, but D and trimming were determined from the DNA. This sample has 150,000 to 200,000 clones in its table, and less than 80% of those were observed once. Around 1.6% of the sample belongs to the ten largest clones.

The cohort was made up of 666 healthy bone marrow donors. Cohort members were all nominally healthy when sampled, although unrecorded immune exposures were likely present. The donor was CMV seronegative and was included in the group of a few hundred seronegative cohort members. A peripheral blood sample was provided by each donor, and peripheral blood mononuclear cells were used for TCR beta sequencing. Genomic DNA extraction from the blood cell samples was performed with the Qiagen DNeasy Blood Extraction Kit. This clone has a handful of counts. Its antigen specificity is not known. Base qualities were left out, and no much larger clone turns up one base away.

The origin of this receptor is a man younger than 35 in good health and CMV-seronegative. The rearrangement joined TRBV28 to TRBJ1-1; TRBD1 is possibly the D segment (6 matching bases). What was sequenced was PBMCs. The nucleotides are TGTGCCAGCAGTTTCCGACAGGCGCCGGGGACTGAAGCTTTCTTT. The encoded protein is CASSFRQAPGTEAFF.